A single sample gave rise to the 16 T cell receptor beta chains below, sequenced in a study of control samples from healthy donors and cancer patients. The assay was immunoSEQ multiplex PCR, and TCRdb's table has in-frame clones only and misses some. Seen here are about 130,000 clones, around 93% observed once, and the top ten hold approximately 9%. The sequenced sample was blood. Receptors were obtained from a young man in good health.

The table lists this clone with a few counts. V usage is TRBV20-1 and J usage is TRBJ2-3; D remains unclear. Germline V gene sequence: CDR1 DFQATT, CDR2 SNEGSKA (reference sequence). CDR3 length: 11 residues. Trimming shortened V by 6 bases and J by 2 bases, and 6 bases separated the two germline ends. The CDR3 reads CSALFTDTQYF. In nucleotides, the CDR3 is TGCAGTGCCCTATTCACAGATACGCAGTATTTT.

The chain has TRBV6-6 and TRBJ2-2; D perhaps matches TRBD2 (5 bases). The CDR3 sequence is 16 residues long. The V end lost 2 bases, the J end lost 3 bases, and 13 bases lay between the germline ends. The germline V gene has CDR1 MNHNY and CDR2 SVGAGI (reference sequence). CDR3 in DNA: TGTGCCAGCAGTTACCCGGCTGGGCGGGACACCGGGGAGCTGTTTTTT. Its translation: CASSYPAGRDTGELFF.

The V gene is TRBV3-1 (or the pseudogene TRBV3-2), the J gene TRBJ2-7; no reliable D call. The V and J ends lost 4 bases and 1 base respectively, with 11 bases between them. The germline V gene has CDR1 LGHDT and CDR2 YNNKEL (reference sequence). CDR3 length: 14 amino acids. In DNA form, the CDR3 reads TGTGCCAGCAGCCTCTGGACGCGTTCCTACGAGCAGTACTTC. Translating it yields CASSLWTRSYEQYF.

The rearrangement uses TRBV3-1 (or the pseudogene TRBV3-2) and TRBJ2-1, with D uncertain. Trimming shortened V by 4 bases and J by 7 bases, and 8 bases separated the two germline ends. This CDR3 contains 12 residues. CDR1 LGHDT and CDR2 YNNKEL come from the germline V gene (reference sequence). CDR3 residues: CASSRSQNEQFF. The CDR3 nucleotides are TGTGCCAGCAGCCGTAGTCAGAATGAGCAGTTCTTC.

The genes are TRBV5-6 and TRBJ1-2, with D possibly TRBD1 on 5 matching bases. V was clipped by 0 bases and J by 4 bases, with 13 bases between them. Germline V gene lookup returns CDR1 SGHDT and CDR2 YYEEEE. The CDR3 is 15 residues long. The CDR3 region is CASSLGGELGYGYTF. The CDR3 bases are TGTGCCAGCAGCTTGGGAGGGGAGCTCGGCTATGGCTACACCTTC.

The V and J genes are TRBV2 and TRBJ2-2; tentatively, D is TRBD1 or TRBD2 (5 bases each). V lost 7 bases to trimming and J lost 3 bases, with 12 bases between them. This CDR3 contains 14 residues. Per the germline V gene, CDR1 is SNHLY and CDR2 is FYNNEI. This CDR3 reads CASTWDAHTGELFF. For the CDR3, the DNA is TGTGCCAGCACGTGGGACGCTCACACCGGGGAGCTGTTTTTT.

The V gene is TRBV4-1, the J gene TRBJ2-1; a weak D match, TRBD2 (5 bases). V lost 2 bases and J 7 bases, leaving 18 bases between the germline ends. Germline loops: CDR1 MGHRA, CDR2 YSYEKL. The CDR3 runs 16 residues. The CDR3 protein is CASSQITSWASNEQFF. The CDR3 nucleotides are TGCGCCAGCAGCCAAATTACTAGTTGGGCCTCGAATGAGCAGTTCTTC.

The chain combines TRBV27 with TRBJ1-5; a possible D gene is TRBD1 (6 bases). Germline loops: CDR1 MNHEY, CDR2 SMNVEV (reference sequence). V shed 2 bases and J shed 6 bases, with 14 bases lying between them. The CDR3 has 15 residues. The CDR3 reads CASSLSPGAGQPQHF. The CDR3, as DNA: TGTGCCAGCAGTTTAAGTCCGGGGGCCGGTCAGCCCCAGCATTTT.

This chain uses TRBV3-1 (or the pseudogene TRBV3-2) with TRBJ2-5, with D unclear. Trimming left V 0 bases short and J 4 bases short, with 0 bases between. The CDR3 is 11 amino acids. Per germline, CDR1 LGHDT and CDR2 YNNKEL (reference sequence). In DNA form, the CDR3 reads TGTGCCAGCAGCCAAGAAGAGACCCAGTACTTC. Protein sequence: CASSQEETQYF.

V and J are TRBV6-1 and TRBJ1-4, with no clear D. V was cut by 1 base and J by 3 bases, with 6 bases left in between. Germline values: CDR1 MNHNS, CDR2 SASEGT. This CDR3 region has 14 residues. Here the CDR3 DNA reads TGTGCCAGCAGTGAAGGAATTTCTAATGAAAAACTGTTTTTT. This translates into CASSEGISNEKLFF.

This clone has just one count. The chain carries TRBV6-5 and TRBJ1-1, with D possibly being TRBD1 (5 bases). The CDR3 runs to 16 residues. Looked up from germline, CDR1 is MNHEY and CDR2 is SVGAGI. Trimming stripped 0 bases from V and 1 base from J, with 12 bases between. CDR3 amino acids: CASSYSPGRGNTEAFF. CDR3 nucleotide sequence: TGTGCCAGCAGTTACTCACCGGGACGGGGGAACACTGAAGCTTTCTTT.

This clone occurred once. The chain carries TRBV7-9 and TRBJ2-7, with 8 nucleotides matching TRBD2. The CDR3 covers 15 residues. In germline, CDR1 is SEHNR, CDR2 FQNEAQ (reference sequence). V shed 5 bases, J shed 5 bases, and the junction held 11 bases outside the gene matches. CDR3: CASSRSGGEVHEQYF. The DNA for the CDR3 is TGTGCCAGCAGCAGAAGCGGGGGCGAAGTCCACGAGCAGTACTTC. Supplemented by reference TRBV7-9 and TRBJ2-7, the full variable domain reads DTGVSQNPRHKITKRGQNVTFRCDPISEHNRLYWYRQTLGQGPEFLTYFQNEAQLEKSRLLSDRFSAERPKGSFSTLEIQRTEQGDSAMYLCASSRSGGEVHEQYFGPGTRLTVT.

The CDR3 protein is CASRPTTGGFEKLFF. DNA for the CDR3: TGTGCCAGCAGGCCTACCACAGGCGGTTTTGAAAAACTGTTTTTT. The gene calls are TRBV6-6 and TRBJ1-4, with a tentative D call TRBD1 (5 bases). The V end was cut by 6 bases, the J end by 7 bases, with 18 bases between. There are 15 residues in the CDR3. Germline lookup yields CDR1 MNHNY and CDR2 SVGAGI (reference sequence).

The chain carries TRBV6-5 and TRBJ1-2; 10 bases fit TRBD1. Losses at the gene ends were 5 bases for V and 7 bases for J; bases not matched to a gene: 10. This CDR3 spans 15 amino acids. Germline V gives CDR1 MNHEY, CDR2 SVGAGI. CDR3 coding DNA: TGTGCCAGCAGTATCCGCCGGGACAGGGGACTTGGCTACACCTTC. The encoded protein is CASSIRRDRGLGYTF.

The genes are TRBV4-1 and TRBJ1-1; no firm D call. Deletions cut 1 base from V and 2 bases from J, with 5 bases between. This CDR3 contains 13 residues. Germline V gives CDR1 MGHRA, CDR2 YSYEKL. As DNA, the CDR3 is TGCGCCAGCAGCCAAGTCCCAAACACTGAAGCTTTCTTT. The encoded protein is CASSQVPNTEAFF.

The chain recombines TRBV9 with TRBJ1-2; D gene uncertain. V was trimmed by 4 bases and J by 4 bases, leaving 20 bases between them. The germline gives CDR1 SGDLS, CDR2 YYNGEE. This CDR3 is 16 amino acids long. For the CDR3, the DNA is TGTGCCAGCAGCTCCCCGGGATCCCCCGGTGGCTATGGCTACACCTTC. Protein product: CASSSPGSPGGYGYTF.